The 21 T cell receptor beta chains below all came from one sample that was sequenced in a study of blood T cell repertoires in COVID-19. Clones were sequenced by immunoSEQ multiplex PCR, and TCRdb holds only the in-frame ones, with some missing. The repertoire has around 260,000 clones, 80% to 85% of them found once; the top ten carry around 16%. The sequencing input was peripheral blood. The receptors here all came from a person aged 70 to 85 with COVID-19, enrolled during active disease.

The J gene is TRBJ1-1, the V gene TRBV28, with D possibly TRBD1 on 6 matching bases. The CDR3 is 14 residues long. Trimming removed 1 base from V and 6 bases from J, with 12 bases in between. CDR1 and CDR2 (germline): MDHEN, SYDVKM. CDR3 DNA: TGTGCCAGCAGTTTATTAGGGGGACTACCTGAAGCTTTCTTT. It translates to CASSLLGGLPEAFF.

The chain is built from TRBV28 and TRBJ2-5; D possibly corresponds to TRBD1 (5 bases). V was shortened by 3 bases and J by 6 bases, with 14 bases between the two germline ends. From germline, CDR1 is MDHEN and CDR2 SYDVKM. There are 14 residues in the CDR3. The CDR3 DNA reads TGTGCCAGCAGTTTGCCCTCAAGGGGTCAGACCCAGTACTTC. Its translation is CASSLPSRGQTQYF.

The chain combines TRBV5-1 with TRBJ1-5, with D possibly being TRBD1 (5 bases). Per the germline V gene, CDR1 is SGHRS and CDR2 is YFSETQ. Between the trimmed V and J ends, which lost 4 bases and 6 bases, there was a span of 17 bases. This CDR3 comprises 15 residues. CDR3 sequence (DNA): TGCGCCAGCAGCGTCCTCGGGGGTTCAGGTCAGCCCCAGCATTTT. Protein: CASSVLGGSGQPQHF.

The gene calls are TRBV11-1 and TRBJ2-1; TRBD2 aligns across 7 bases. The CDR3 is 15 amino acids. Per germline, CDR1 SGHAT and CDR2 FQDESV (reference sequence). The trim removed 5 bases at V and 6 bases at J, leaving 10 bases unmatched. CDR3 region: CASSGGGPRINEQFF. In nucleotides, the CDR3 is TGTGCCAGCAGCGGGGGAGGGCCCAGGATCAATGAGCAGTTCTTC.

The genes are TRBV13 and TRBJ2-1, with 10 bases aligning to TRBD1. This CDR3 contains 15 residues. Germline loops: CDR1 PRHDT, CDR2 FYEKMQ (reference sequence). The ends lost 5 bases at V and 9 bases at J; junction bases unmatched: 10. The CDR3 loop reads CASSGARDRGLEQFF. The CDR3 DNA sequence: TGTGCCAGCAGCGGCGCCAGGGACAGGGGTCTTGAGCAGTTCTTC. Supplemented by reference TRBV13 and TRBJ2-1, the full variable domain reads AAGVIQSPRHLIKEKRETATLKCYPIPRHDTVYWYQQGPGQDPQFLISFYEKMQSDKGSIPDRFSAQQFSDYHSELNMSSLELGDSALYFCASSGARDRGLEQFFGPGTRLTVL.

The CDR3 sequence: CASSFNWNTEAFF. The CDR3 DNA is TGTGCCAGCAGCTTCAACTGGAACACTGAAGCTTTCTTT. The chain couples TRBV9 to TRBJ1-1; D gene ambiguous. The CDR3 has 13 residues. CDR1 is SGDLS and CDR2 is YYNGEE in the germline V gene. Trimming left V 4 bases short and J 1 base short, with 8 bases between.

This chain uses TRBV13 with TRBJ2-5; 11 positions match TRBD2. Trimming took 3 bases from V and 1 from J; bases not matched to a gene: 7. The CDR3 is made up of 17 amino acids. The V gene's germline CDR1 is PRHDT and CDR2 FYEKMQ (reference sequence). CDR3 sequence (DNA): TGTGCCAGCAGCTTTAAGACTAGCGGGATATCCCAAGAGACCCAGTACTTC. This encodes CASSFKTSGISQETQYF.

The chain uses TRBV4-2 and TRBJ2-1; D is ambiguous. The CDR3 sequence is 15 residues long. Trimming removed 6 bases at V and 0 bases at J, with 12 bases between. The V gene's germline CDR1 is LGHNA and CDR2 YNFKEQ. CDR3 sequence: CASSLTVSSYNEQFF. The CDR3, as DNA: TGTGCCAGCAGTCTAACAGTAAGCTCCTACAATGAGCAGTTCTTC.

This chain uses TRBV4-2 with TRBJ1-5; no reliable D call. CDR3 length equals 14 residues. Looked up from germline, CDR1 is LGHNA and CDR2 is YNFKEQ. V lost 3 bases and J lost 3, with 9 bases in between. CDR3 nucleotide sequence: TGTGCCAGCAGCCATGGACTGATCAATCAGCCCCAGCATTTT. The encoded protein is CASSHGLINQPQHF.

The gene calls are TRBV7-2 and TRBJ1-3; no firm D call. CDR1 is SGHTA and CDR2 is FQGNSA in the germline V gene. This CDR3 is 13 amino acids long. The V end was cut by 3 bases, the J end by 7 bases, with 10 bases between. This CDR3 is CASSFQSGNTIYF. The CDR3 nucleotides are TGTGCCAGCAGCTTCCAGTCCGGGAACACCATATATTTT.

This clone was detected only a few times. The gene calls are TRBV7-2 and TRBJ2-7, with D possibly being TRBD1 (6 bases). Trimming removed 5 bases at V and 2 bases at J, with 13 bases between. This CDR3 is built from 14 residues. CDR1 SGHTA and CDR2 FQGNSA come from the germline V gene. CDR3: CASSPRTAAYEQYF. CDR3 sequence (DNA): TGTGCCAGCAGCCCACGGACAGCGGCCTACGAGCAGTACTTC.

The chain employs TRBV5-1 and TRBJ2-7; unclear D gene. The V gene lost 4 bases and the J gene lost 0 bases, with 11 bases spanning the gap. This CDR3 is built from 14 residues. CDR1 SGHRS and CDR2 YFSETQ come from the germline V gene. The CDR3 sequence is CASSLGLSSYEQYF. The CDR3 bases are TGCGCCAGCAGCCTGGGGTTGAGCTCCTACGAGCAGTACTTC.

The J gene is TRBJ2-1, the V gene TRBV27, with 9 bases aligning to TRBD2. CDR1 is MNHEY, CDR2 SMNVEV, per germline (reference sequence). V shed 3 bases and J 4 bases; nucleotides not matched to a gene: 7. This CDR3 region has 16 residues. The chain's CDR3 is CASSLLLAGRYNEQFF. The CDR3 nucleotides read TGTGCCAGCAGTTTGCTGCTAGCGGGACGTTACAATGAGCAGTTCTTC.

The chain joins TRBV29-1 to TRBJ2-2, with D possibly matching TRBD1 (5 bases). The V gene lost 7 bases and the J gene lost 6 bases, with 9 bases spanning the gap. Germline V gene sequence: CDR1 SQVTM, CDR2 ANQGSEA. The CDR3 is 11 amino acids. CDR3 loop: CSATGPGELFF. DNA for the CDR3: TGCAGCGCCACAGGTCCCGGGGAGCTGTTTTTT.

The chain uses TRBV19 and TRBJ2-5, with D unresolved. The CDR3 runs to 13 residues. The V end lost 10 bases, the J end lost 0 bases, and 12 bases lay between the germline ends. Germline CDR1 is LNHDA and CDR2 is SQIVND (reference sequence). CDR3: CATSNRYQETQYF. CDR3 DNA: TGTGCCACCTCAAACCGGTACCAAGAGACCCAGTACTTC.

The sample holds one count of this clone. This chain connects TRBV11-2 to TRBJ2-1; a possible D gene is TRBD2 (5 bases). The V gene lost 1 base and the J gene lost 12 bases, with 16 bases spanning the gap. The germline V gene has CDR1 SGHAT and CDR2 FQNNGV. This CDR3 has 14 residues. CDR3 sequence: CASSLVARDRGQFF. The CDR3, as DNA: TGTGCCAGCAGCTTAGTCGCCCGGGATCGGGGGCAGTTCTTC.

The CDR3 loop reads CASSFGQGLSYPLHF. The CDR3 DNA follows: TGTGCCAGCAGTTTCGGACAGGGACTGTCGTATCCCCTCCACTTT. This chain connects TRBV27 to TRBJ1-6; 8 bases are shared with TRBD1. V shed 3 bases, J shed 13 bases, and the junction held 11 bases outside the gene matches. The CDR3 is 15 residues long. CDR1 is MNHEY and CDR2 is SMNVEV in the germline V gene (reference sequence).

This clone has just a few counts. This rearrangement joins TRBV10-3 to TRBJ1-6; 7 bases are shared with TRBD1. J lost 0 bases, V lost 5 bases, and 4 bases had no gene match. Per the germline V gene, CDR1 is ENHRY and CDR2 is SYGVKD. The CDR3 is 16 amino acids. The CDR3 region has the DNA TGTGCCATCAGTTCACAGGGGAGCTCCTATAATTCACCCCTCCACTTT. Amino acid sequence: CAISSQGSSYNSPLHF.

The gene calls are TRBV7-2 and TRBJ2-5, with 7 bases fitting TRBD1. The germline CDR1 and CDR2 sequences are SGHTA and FQGNSA. The J segment lost 2 bases and the V segment lost 1 base, leaving 7 bases of the junction unmatched. CDR3 length: 16 amino acids. The CDR3 DNA reads TGTGCCAGCAGCTTAGTTAGAGGGACAGATCAAGAGACCCAGTACTTC. The encoded protein is CASSLVRGTDQETQYF.

This clone appeared once. The chain uses TRBV27 and TRBJ2-7; D might be TRBD2 (6 bases). Germline assignment: CDR1 MNHEY and CDR2 SMNVEV (reference sequence). The CDR3 consists of 14 residues. V was trimmed by 5 bases and J by 2 bases, leaving 13 bases between them. In DNA, the CDR3 is TGTGCCAGCAGTACTGGGACGGGAGCCTACGAGCAGTACTTC. It is translated as CASSTGTGAYEQYF.

The chain recombines TRBV30 with TRBJ1-1, with 9 bases matching TRBD1. Losses at the gene ends were 2 bases for V and 6 bases for J; bases not matched to a gene: 10. CDR3 length equals 15 residues. Germline CDR1 is GTSNPN and CDR2 is SVGIG (reference sequence). This CDR3 is CAWSSSGTGYAEAFF. The CDR3 bases are TGTGCCTGGAGTTCCTCCGGGACAGGGTATGCTGAAGCTTTCTTT. Variable domain in full (rest from reference TRBV30 and TRBJ1-1): SQTIHQWPATLVQPVGSPLSLECTVEGTSNPNLYWYRQAAGRGLQLLFYSVGIGQISSEVPQNLSASRPQDRQFILSSKKLLLSDSGFYLCAWSSSGTGYAEAFFGQGTRLTVV.